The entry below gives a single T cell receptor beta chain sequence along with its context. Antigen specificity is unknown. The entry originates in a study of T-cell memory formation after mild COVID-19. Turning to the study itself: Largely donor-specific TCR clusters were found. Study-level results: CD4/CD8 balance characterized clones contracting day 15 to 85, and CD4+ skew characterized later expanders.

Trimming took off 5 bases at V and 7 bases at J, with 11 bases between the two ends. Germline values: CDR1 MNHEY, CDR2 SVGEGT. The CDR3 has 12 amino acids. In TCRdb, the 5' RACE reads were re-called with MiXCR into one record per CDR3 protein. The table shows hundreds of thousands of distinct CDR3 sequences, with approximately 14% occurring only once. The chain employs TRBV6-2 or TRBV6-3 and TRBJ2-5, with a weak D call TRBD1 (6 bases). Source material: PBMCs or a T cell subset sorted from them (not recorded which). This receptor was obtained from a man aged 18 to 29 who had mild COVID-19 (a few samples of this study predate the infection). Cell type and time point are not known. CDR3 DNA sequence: TGTGCCAGCAGTCAGGGGTACGGGACCCAGTACTTC. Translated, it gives CASSQGYGTQYF.